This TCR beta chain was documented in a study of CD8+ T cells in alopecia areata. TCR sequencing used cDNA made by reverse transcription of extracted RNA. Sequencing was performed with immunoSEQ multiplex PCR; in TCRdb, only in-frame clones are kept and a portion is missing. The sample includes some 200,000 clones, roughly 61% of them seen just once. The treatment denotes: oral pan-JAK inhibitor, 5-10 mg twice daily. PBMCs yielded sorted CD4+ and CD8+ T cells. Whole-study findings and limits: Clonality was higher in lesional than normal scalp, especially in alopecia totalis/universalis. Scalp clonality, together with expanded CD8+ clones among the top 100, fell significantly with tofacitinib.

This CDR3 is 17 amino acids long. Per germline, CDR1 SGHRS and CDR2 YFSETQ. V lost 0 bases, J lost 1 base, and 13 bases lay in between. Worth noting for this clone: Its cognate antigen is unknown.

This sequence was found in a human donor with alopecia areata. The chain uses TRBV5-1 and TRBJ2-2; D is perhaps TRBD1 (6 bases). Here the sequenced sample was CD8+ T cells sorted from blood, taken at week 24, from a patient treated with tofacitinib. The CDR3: CASSLAEGQQNTGELFF. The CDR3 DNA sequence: TGCGCCAGCAGCTTGGCCGAGGGACAACAGAACACCGGGGAGCTGTTTTTT.